This T cell receptor beta chain was captured in a study of cytomegalovirus exposure and HLA in healthy donors (TCRdb year 2017). Context from the whole study: According to an earlier analysis of 550 to 750 of the donors, some 180 million T cells yielded 117 million unique TCR beta sequences and more than 250 Gb of sequence data. Among about 400 genotyped donors of the cohort, an average of around 250,000 unique TCR beta nucleotide sequences was sequenced per donor, of which roughly 17% were non-productive. The later analysis used no new phenotypic data to find candidate immune exposures, relying instead on TCR beta sequences and their occurrence across donors. Of the 398 genotyped donors, less than 85% were placed in the genetic ancestry cluster associated with self-reported Caucasian donors. Both class I and class II loci were covered by HLA typing, at four-digit resolution. Typing coverage differed by locus: A, B, C, DRB1 and DQB1 were typed in roughly 629-630 donors, DQA1 in about 510, DPA1 in approximately 610, and DPB1 in 450 to 480. All discovery cohort repertoires had been generated using a single sequencing platform. To decide whether each TCR beta V gene segment behaved as functional or pseudogenic, an earlier analysis of approximately 600 of the donors relied on high-throughput TCR beta sequencing. Along with the approximately 700-subject first cohort, a separate validation cohort of more than 90 different subjects was used. A later analysis re-analyzed previously published TCR beta repertoires from 600 to 850 donors and added high-resolution HLA genotyping to study TCR occurrence patterns. An early release that covered fewer than 800 HLA-typed donors contained approximately 300 gigabases of sequencing data and around 80 million unique TCR sequences. The study combined high-throughput TCR immunosequencing, statistical association of individual TCRs with disease status, and machine learning to predict cytomegalovirus infection status. A later genetic analysis used genome-wide SNP genotypes for about 60% of the 666 donors, treating that subset as a discovery cohort. Donor age, sex, ethnicity and CMV serostatus were compiled together with the repertoire data. The study aimed to test whether signatures of past pathogen exposure could be identified by cataloging public T cell receptors. Roughly 5 DR-DQ haplotypes were handled as single units for association and clustering, since linkage in the cohort was strong. The study profiled the T cell repertoires of hundreds of subjects by immunosequencing and related them to cytomegalovirus serostatus. General conclusions and limits of the study: In a later analysis, most CMV-associated TCR beta chains were found to appear HLA-restricted, with HLA associations seemingly driven largely by CMV exposure. In both the original and validation cohorts, the classifier was reported to diagnose cytomegalovirus status with high specificity and sensitivity. Because counts were too low, around 18 rarely observed V segments, including chromosome 9 orphons, were left out of the earlier analysis of a few hundred of the donors. Most TCR sequences were seen in very few donors, while some public TCRs were found in many individuals. In a later analysis, HLA-associated TCR beta chains were found to be more clonally expanded and to have lower generation probabilities than equally common non-associated chains. A later genetic analysis associated a missense DCLRE1C variant with V-gene and J-gene trimming of TCR beta chains, and an independent cohort replicated the association. The cohort was sequenced for TCR beta chains only, and without alpha or paired-chain data the features that could be detected were limited. HLA typing was unavailable for some donors at each locus, so association tests used only the typed subset. At a false discovery rate of 0.05, a later analysis linked approximately 18,000 TCR beta sequences to specific HLA alleles. In a later analysis, TCR association rates were found to vary across HLA loci, with the most associated TCRs seen for DRB1 alleles and the fewest for HLA-C alleles. A cluster of highly shared sequence variants was judged likely to represent a technical artifact of the sequencing pipeline. According to the authors, the approach could potentially be generalized to other disease states and immunological phenotypes. Correlated functional status among segregating V segments might be attributable to linkage disequilibrium, but an unknown experimental factor could not be ruled out. Presence/absence analyses assumed roughly uniform sequencing depth across donors, an assumption that may not hold. Immune exposure information for the cohort was limited to CMV serostatus. In vitro tests confirmed that a few of the cytomegalovirus-associated TCR beta chains recognize cytomegalovirus antigens. Several of the top co-occurrence clusters appeared to be linked to parvovirus B19, influenza, CMV and Epstein-Barr virus, according to a later analysis. In the study, about 150 TCR beta chains were listed as associated with cytomegalovirus. In an earlier analysis of about 550 of the donors, most TCR beta V segments were observed in productive rearrangements about 90% or about 30% of the time, broadly matching IMGT annotations. Strong co-occurrence of HLA alleles, especially DR and DQ, made assigning TCR associations to individual alleles difficult. A further reported finding was that TCR beta sequences accurately predicted the HLA-A and HLA-B alleles for most subjects in the first cohort. In a later genetic analysis, fewer N-insertions in productive TCRs were reported among donors in an Asian-associated ancestry cluster than the approximately 710-donor mean.

The cohort consisted of 666 healthy bone marrow donors. At the time of sampling, all cohort members were nominally healthy, though unrecorded immune exposures were likely present. The donor tested CMV seronegative and was one of the 352 seronegative cohort members. Each donor provided a peripheral blood sample, and peripheral blood mononuclear cells were used for TCR beta sequencing. Genomic DNA was extracted from the blood cell samples with the Qiagen DNeasy Blood Extraction Kit. To note about this clone: The specificity of this receptor is unknown. No base-level quality is on record; no much larger clone is a single base apart.

Library creation used the immunoSEQ multiplex PCR assay. The multiplex PCR relied on a mix of 60 forward primers for TCR Vbeta segments and 13 reverse primers for TCR Jbeta segments. A multiplex PCR assay on genomic DNA amplified the CDR3 region of rearranged TCR beta genes. The amplified TCR beta libraries were sequenced on the Illumina HiSeq System as 87-base-pair reads. On the study's bioinformatics: A later analysis counted tens of millions of unique TCR beta chains across the 670 or so repertoires, and 9 million to 14 million of these chains were shared by at least two donors. To remove PCR and sequencing errors, raw reads were error-corrected and collapsed into unique sequences using a nearest-neighbor algorithm that merged closely related sequences. Alignment of CDR3 sequences to IMGT reference sequences was used to assign V, D and J gene segments. For a sequence to be retained, a match of at least six nucleotides was required to both a V gene segment and a J gene segment. A rearrangement counted as productive if the CDR3 had no stop codons and remained in frame with V and J, and every other rearrangement counted as non-productive. Following IMGT convention, CDR3 was defined as the stretch from the second conserved V-encoded cysteine to the conserved J-encoded phenylalanine. Sequences without an unambiguous match to a single V gene segment were excluded from the earlier analysis of 450 to 750 of the donors. In an earlier analysis of 450 to 700 of the donors, V segments were called functional above 56.7% productive rearrangements and were called segregating when the between-donor standard deviation exceeded 5%. A statistical classification framework was built to diagnose cytomegalovirus status from the catalog of TCR beta chain sequences. V and J gene assignment, in a later analysis, came from comparing TCR nucleotide sequences with IMGT/GENE-DB human TR gene sequences. Using the TCRdist pipeline, a later analysis assigned CDR3 sequences along with most-parsimonious VDJ recombination scenarios. In a later analysis, each TCR beta chain was defined by its CDR3 amino acid sequence together with its V-gene family, and reads lacking a unique V-gene family were excluded. A later analysis removed 600 or so highly shared, low-generation-probability nucleotide sequences to deal with suspected cross-contamination and a sequencing artifact. In a later analysis, a clonal expansion index for each public chain was calculated from normalized within-repertoire ranks of inferred template counts. A later analysis computed generation probabilities with a VDJ recombination model fitted to out-of-frame rearrangements, and checked the results against IGoR. Hypergeometric tests were used in a later analysis to score TCR-TCR, TCR-HLA and TCR-CMV co-occurrence, with a repertoire-size bias correction applied to the TCR pairs. In a later analysis, false discovery rates were estimated by permuting HLA or CMV assignments 20 times. In a later analysis, co-occurring TCRs were grouped using DBSCAN, with TCRdist sequence similarity added in when clustering inside HLA-allele-positive subsets. Co-occurrence clustering excluded repertoires with fewer than 30,000 or more than 120,000 public chains, plus five with anomalous nucleotide sharing. Entries here come from immuneACCESS through TCRdb and include only in-frame sequences with V and J called. Some clones fail to appear in such tables; in the studies checked, an unresolved V gene covers under half of the shortfall, and the cause of the remainder is unknown. That table gives V, J and clone size, and the DNA gave D and trimming. Here the sample has some 200,000 clones; over 65% occur a single time. 15% to 18% of the sample is held by the ten biggest clonotypes.

The material sequenced was PBMCs. This receptor was taken from a man aged 35-49 years in good health and CMV-seronegative.

This receptor has the CDR3 CASSFRGSQYEQYF. The bases read TGTGCCAGCAGTTTCCGCGGGAGTCAGTACGAGCAGTACTTC. The sequence links TRBV27 to TRBJ2-7, with TRBD2 identical over 7 junction bases. Reading from cysteine to phenylalanine, the CDR3 counts 14 amino acids. The kept DNA is CDR3 alone, 42 bases in frame from the first base. Trimming leaves V shorter by 3 bases and J shorter by 4 bases, with the junction holding 6 bases beyond the gene matches. Taken from the germline V gene (reference sequence), the CDR1 and CDR2 loops are MNHEY and SMNVEV.